In its sample, the clone carrying this TCR beta chain ranks as medium-sized. Antigen unknown. This sample's RNA came from whole unsorted tissue. Three rounds of nested PCR, following a modified ARM-PCR protocol, produced the TCRbeta library. TCRdb fed the multiplex PCR reads into MiXCR, producing one record per CDR3 protein. The sample comprises fewer than 120,000 distinct CDR3 sequences, over 75% of which are singletons, and 22% rests with the top ten. This entry comes from a study of tumor and adjacent non-tumor tissue in lung cancer. Study in general: Samples averaged about 3.8 million productive TCRbeta reads each.

V was shortened by 1 base and J by 0 bases, with 10 bases between the two germline ends. The CDR3 has 15 residues. Germline V gene lookup returns CDR1 SGHNT and CDR2 YENEEA. General study results and limits: Top 100 clones took a larger repertoire share in normal lung. Patients with more diverse tumor TCRs had worse survival.

The sample consisted of lung tumor tissue. This sequence was found in a man aged 70 or older with non-small cell lung cancer. This rearrangement joins TRBV11-3 to TRBJ2-7; D gene unclear. CDR3 in amino acids: CASSLVSISSYEQYF. The CDR3 nucleotides are TGTGCCAGCAGCTTAGTCTCGATTAGCTCCTACGAGCAGTACTTC. The full variable domain, its missing parts supplied by reference TRBV11-3 and TRBJ2-7, is EAGVVQSPRYKIIEKKQPVAFWCNPISGHNTLYWYLQNLGQGPELLIRYENEEAVDDSQLPKDRFSAERLKGVDSTLKIQPAELGDSAVYLCASSLVSISSYEQYFGPGTRLTVT.